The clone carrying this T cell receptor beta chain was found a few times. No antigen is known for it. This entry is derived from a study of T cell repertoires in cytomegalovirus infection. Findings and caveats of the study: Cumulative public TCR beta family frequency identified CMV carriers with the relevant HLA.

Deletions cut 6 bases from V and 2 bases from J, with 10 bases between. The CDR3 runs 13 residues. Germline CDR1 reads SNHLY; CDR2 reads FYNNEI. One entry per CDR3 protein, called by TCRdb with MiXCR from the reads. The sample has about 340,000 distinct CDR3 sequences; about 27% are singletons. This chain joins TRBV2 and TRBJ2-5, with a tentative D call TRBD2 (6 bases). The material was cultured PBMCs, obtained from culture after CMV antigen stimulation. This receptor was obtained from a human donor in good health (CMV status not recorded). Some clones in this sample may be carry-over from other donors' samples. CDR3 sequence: CASRLGLQETQYF. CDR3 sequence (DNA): TGTGCCAGCAGGTTGGGACTTCAAGAGACCCAGTACTTC. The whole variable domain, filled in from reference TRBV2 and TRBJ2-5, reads EPEVTQTPSHQVTQMGQEVILRCVPISNHLYFYWYRQILGQKVEFLVSFYNNEISEKSEIFDDQFSVERPDGSNFTLKIRSTKLEDSAMYFCASRLGLQETQYFGPGTRLLVL.